The text below deals with one TCR beta chain. Original processing methods: Quantification of nucleated cells was approximated via reference gene primer amplification. Sequencing used immunoSEQ multiplex PCR; TCRdb keeps in-frame clones, though not all of them. D and trimming were read from the DNA, whereas the V and J calls and clone size are those reported in that table. The sample holds around 65,000 clones, about four fifths seen once. The data belong to a study of blood T cell repertoires in COVID-19. Background on the study: Italy, Spain and the United States were the sources of the convalescent and acute COVID-19 samples. T cells, B-cell-depleted T cells, or PBMCs supplied cDNA or gDNA.

With 2 bases removed from V and 4 bases from J, the gap between germline ends came to 6 bases. Germline values: CDR1 MDHEN, CDR2 SYDVKM. The CDR3 consists of 12 residues. Sample: peripheral blood. This TCR was recovered from a human donor in a cohort sampled during active COVID-19. The chain is built from TRBV28 and TRBJ2-7, with D possibly being TRBD2 (5 bases). The CDR3 reads CASSLGGYEQYF. CDR3 sequence (DNA): TGTGCCAGCAGTTTAGGCGGGTACGAGCAGTACTTC.